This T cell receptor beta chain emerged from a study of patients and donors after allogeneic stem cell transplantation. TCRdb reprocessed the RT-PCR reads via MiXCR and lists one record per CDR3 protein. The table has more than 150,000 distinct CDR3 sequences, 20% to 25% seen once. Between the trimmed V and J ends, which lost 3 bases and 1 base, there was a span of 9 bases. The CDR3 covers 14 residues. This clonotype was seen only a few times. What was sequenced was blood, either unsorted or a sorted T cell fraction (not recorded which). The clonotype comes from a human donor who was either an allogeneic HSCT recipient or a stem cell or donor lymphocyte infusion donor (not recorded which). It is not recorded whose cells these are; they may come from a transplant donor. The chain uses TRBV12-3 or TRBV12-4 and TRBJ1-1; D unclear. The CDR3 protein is CASSFLGANTEAFF. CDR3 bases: TGTGCCAGCAGTTTCCTCGGCGCGAACACTGAAGCTTTCTTT.